This T cell receptor (beta chain) was sequenced for a study of early T cells in non-severe SARS-CoV-2 infection. Study details: Bulk RNA from unsorted whole blood was sequenced; chains were unpaired.

This clonotype was counted ten times or more. Its antigen is not known. Overall study results and limits: Matches to VDJdb favored anti-spike CD8 responses and missed private and CD4 specificities.

V was shortened by 1 base and J by 5 bases, with 6 bases between the two germline ends. The length of the CDR3 is 13 residues. Unique molecular identifiers tagged individual cDNA molecules. MiXCR was run by TCRdb on the 5' RACE reads, yielding one entry per CDR3 protein. The sample shows tens of thousands of distinct CDR3 sequences, 13% to 15% of them seen only once. The rearrangement links TRBV12-3 or TRBV12-4 to TRBJ1-5, with no clear D. The receptor was isolated from an adult who was a healthcare worker with PCR-confirmed SARS-CoV-2 infection or an uninfected control (not recorded which). Specimen: whole blood. CDR3 loop: CASSLGEDQPQHF. CDR3 sequence (DNA): TGTGCCAGCAGTTTAGGGGAGGATCAGCCCCAGCATTTT.